Listed below are T cell receptor beta chains from one sample, sequenced in a study of T cell changes during pregnancy in multiple sclerosis. TCRdb keeps only in-frame clones here, not all; method: immunoSEQ multiplex PCR. The profile shows 65,000 or so clones, 80% to 95% of them singletons. This specimen consisted of peripheral blood, obtained in the second trimester of pregnancy. These receptors all stem from a female donor in good health, enrolled as a control in a pregnancy study. CDR3s include the opening cysteine and the closing phenylalanine or tryptophan. The D gene is left open where the match is weak. Only part of the rows carry a size: once, few, many, or a class if the clone is expanded.

TRBV6-5	.	TRBD2	TRBJ2-7	TGTGCCAGCACCGTAGCGGGAGTCTACGAGCAGTACTTC	CASTVAGVYEQYF
TRBV4-1	few	.	TRBJ1-1	TGCGCCAGCAGCCAAGGGGGGCTGAACACTGAAGCTTTCTTT	CASSQGGLNTEAFF
TRBV9	.	TRBD2	TRBJ2-1	TGTGCCAGCAGCGTAGCAGGTAGCGGGAGCCATGAGCAGTTCTTC	CASSVAGSGSHEQFF
TRBV28	.	.	TRBJ1-2	TGTGCCAGCAGCCAGGGGCACTATGGCTACACCTTC	CASSQGHYGYTF
TRBV5-1	once	TRBD2	TRBJ2-2	TGCGCCAGCAGCCCGCGGACTAGCGGGGCGAACACCGGGGAGCTGTTTTTT	CASSPRTSGANTGELFF
TRBV19	.	TRBD1	TRBJ1-5	TGTGCCAGTACCGGGACAGGGCTCTTTCAGCCCCAGCATTTT	CASTGTGLFQPQHF
TRBV6-5	.	.	TRBJ1-2	TGTGCCAGCCTTACCTTCAGGGGAGCGGGGTATGGCTACACCTTC	CASLTFRGAGYGYTF
TRBV29-1	.	.	TRBJ2-7	TGCAGCGCATACAGTTCTCTCTCCTACGAGCAGTACTTC	CSAYSSLSYEQYF
TRBV25-1	.	.	TRBJ2-7	TGTGCCAGCAGTGATTATTCGCGGAGCTCCTACGAGCAGTACTTC	CASSDYSRSSYEQYF
TRBV20-1	few	TRBD1	TRBJ1-1	TGCAGTGCTAGTAGGGGGCCATCGGCTTTCTTT	CSASRGPSAFF
TRBV5-1	.	.	TRBJ1-1	TGCGCCAGCAGCACCCGGGGGGGGGCCGCCCTCCTGAACACTGAAGCTTTCTTT	CASSTRGGAALLNTEAFF
TRBV5-4	few	.	TRBJ1-2	TGTGCCAGCAGCAGAGGGCCCAGGACTCTCGGTGGCTACACCTTC	CASSRGPRTLGGYTF
TRBV5-6	.	TRBD2	TRBJ2-7	TGTGCCAGCAGACTAGCGGCGACCTACGAGCAGTACTTC	CASRLAATYEQYF
TRBV25-1	.	.	TRBJ1-1	TGTGCCAGCAGTGAATCGCTAGGGAGGAACACTGAAGCTTTCTTT	CASSESLGRNTEAFF
TRBV7-2	.	TRBD1	TRBJ1-2	TGTGCCAGCAGCTTAGACGGGACAGGGAAATACCGACGATATGGCTACACCTTC	CASSLDGTGKYRRYGYTF
TRBV6-1	.	TRBD1	TRBJ1-1	TGTGCCAGCACTATACAGGGGATGAACACTGAAGCTTTCTTT	CASTIQGMNTEAFF
TRBV2	.	.	TRBJ1-1	TGTGCCACCCAAAAGGGGCACCAAGGGGCTTTCTTT	CATQKGHQGAFF
TRBV10-3	.	.	TRBJ2-7	TGTGCCATCAGTGAGTCCCACCGCGACGAGCAGTACTTC	CAISESHRDEQYF
TRBV2	.	TRBD1	TRBJ2-5	TGTGCCAGCACAGGGGGCCCAGAGGAGACCCAGTACTTC	CASTGGPEETQYF
TRBV27	.	TRBD2	TRBJ2-1	TGTGCCAGCAGAGGTTCAGCGATATGGACGGGAGGGCCAGGAAATGAGCAGTTCTTC	CASRGSAIWTGGPGNEQFF
TRBV7-9	.	.	TRBJ1-2	TGTGCCAGCACCCGGGGGGAAACAAAAACTAACTATGGCTACACCTTC	CASTRGETKTNYGYTF
TRBV6-5	.	.	TRBJ1-5	TGTGCCAGCAGTTACTCAAGGCCCAGAGACTATCAGCCCCAGCATTTT	CASSYSRPRDYQPQHF
TRBV7-8	.	TRBD2	TRBJ2-3	TGTGCCAGCAGCTCGCCCCTCAGACTAGCGAAAGATACGCAGTATTTT	CASSSPLRLAKDTQYF
TRBV10-3	few	.	TRBJ1-1	TGTGCCATCAGTGAGTCGGGCGGGGGGCGAGGTGACACTGAAGCTTTCTTT	CAISESGGGRGDTEAFF
TRBV6-1	once	TRBD1	TRBJ2-5	TGTGCTTCCTGGACAGGGACTTTCCAAGAGACCCAGTACTTC	CASWTGTFQETQYF
TRBV2	.	.	TRBJ2-1	TGTGCCAGCAGTGACGGGTTCAATGAGCAGTTCTTC	CASSDGFNEQFF
TRBV28	.	.	TRBJ1-2	TGTGCCAGCAGTTCAGATAACTATGGCTACACCTTC	CASSSDNYGYTF
TRBV29-1	.	.	TRBJ2-3	TGCAGCGTAAAGTATACCCCTGGCGGTACGCAGTATTTT	CSVKYTPGGTQYF
TRBV5-1	.	TRBD2	TRBJ2-2	TGCGCCAGCAGCCGACTACTAGCGGGGGGTACCGGGGAGCTGTTTTTT	CASSRLLAGGTGELFF
TRBV5-6	medium-sized	.	TRBJ1-2	TGTGCCAGCAGGGATGACAGGCTAGTCTATGGCTACACCTTC	CASRDDRLVYGYTF
TRBV29-1	few	.	TRBJ2-7	TGCAGCTTTTCGGGAACCCACTACGAGCAGTACTTC	CSFSGTHYEQYF
TRBV28	once	.	TRBJ1-2	TGTGCCAGCGTGGGGGGGGTCTATGGCTACACCTTC	CASVGGVYGYTF
TRBV18	once	TRBD1	TRBJ2-5	TGTGCCAGCTCACCCACCGGGACAGAAGAGACCCAGTACTTC	CASSPTGTEETQYF
TRBV27	.	TRBD1	TRBJ1-2	TGTGCCAGCAGTGCCACAGGGGGCTGGGGCTACACCTTC	CASSATGGWGYTF
TRBV30	.	TRBD1	TRBJ1-2	TGTGCCTGTCAAGAGGGGGCGGATGGCTACACCTTC	CACQEGADGYTF
TRBV30	.	.	TRBJ2-5	TGTGCCTGGAGTTCATCTCCAGGGCCCCTGGGAGAGACCCAGTACTTC	CAWSSSPGPLGETQYF
TRBV2	.	.	TRBJ2-5	TGTGCCAGCAGTAAAGGGGCCCAAGAGACCCAGTACTTC	CASSKGAQETQYF
TRBV19	.	TRBD2	TRBJ2-1	TGTGCCAGTAGTACTAGCGGGAGGGGTGAGCAGTTCTTC	CASSTSGRGEQFF
TRBV28	.	.	TRBJ2-1	TGTGCCAGCAGTTTACCCTTCCTCCCAGGGAATGAGCAGTTCTTC	CASSLPFLPGNEQFF
TRBV18	.	.	TRBJ2-3	TGTGCCAGCTCACCACCACAGGGGAGGACAGATACGCAGTATTTT	CASSPPQGRTDTQYF
TRBV6-1	.	.	TRBJ2-3	TGTGCCAGCAGTGCCCCTACCCATAGCACAGATACGCAGTATTTT	CASSAPTHSTDTQYF
TRBV5-6	few	.	TRBJ1-2	TGTGCCAGCAGCTTCCAGGGTGAGAAAAGCTACACCTTC	CASSFQGEKSYTF
TRBV6-5	.	TRBD1	TRBJ1-2	TGTGCCAGCAGGAGGACAGGAAAAGGCTACACCTTC	CASRRTGKGYTF
TRBV11-2	.	.	TRBJ2-7	TGTGCCAGCAGCGAATTGCCCGGGTCCTCCTACGAGCAGTACTTC	CASSELPGSSYEQYF
TRBV29-1	.	TRBD2	TRBJ2-1	TGCAGCGTTCGACTAGCGGGGTGGGGTGAGCAGTTCTTC	CSVRLAGWGEQFF
TRBV27	.	TRBD2	TRBJ2-1	TGCGGGTCGGGGACTAGCCCCTACAATGAGCAGTTCTTC	CGSGTSPYNEQFF
TRBV6-5	.	.	TRBJ2-1	TGTGCCAGCAGTCCCCTCGCGGGACTCTACAATGAGCAGTTCTTC	CASSPLAGLYNEQFF
TRBV11-3	.	.	TRBJ2-5	TGTGCCAGCAGCTTAGGCGTCCAAGAGACCCAGTACTTC	CASSLGVQETQYF
TRBV5-5	.	.	TRBJ1-6	TGTGCCAGCAGCAGGGCCGGGGAGAACGGTTCACCCCTCCACTTT	CASSRAGENGSPLHF
TRBV28	.	TRBD1	TRBJ1-5	TGTGCCAGCAGTTCCCCGGGGACAGGGGGCGGATCGGGCAATCAGCCCCAGCATTTT	CASSSPGTGGGSGNQPQHF
TRBV5-1	.	TRBD1	TRBJ2-5	TGCGCCAGCGGACGGGACAGAAGAGAGACCCAGTACTTC	CASGRDRRETQYF
TRBV28	.	.	TRBJ1-2	TGTGCCAGCAGTTTACACCGGAGCTATGGCTACACCTTC	CASSLHRSYGYTF
TRBV6-5	.	.	TRBJ2-1	TGTGCCAGCAGTTTAGGGACTGGTTCCGCTGAGCAGTTCTTC	CASSLGTGSAEQFF